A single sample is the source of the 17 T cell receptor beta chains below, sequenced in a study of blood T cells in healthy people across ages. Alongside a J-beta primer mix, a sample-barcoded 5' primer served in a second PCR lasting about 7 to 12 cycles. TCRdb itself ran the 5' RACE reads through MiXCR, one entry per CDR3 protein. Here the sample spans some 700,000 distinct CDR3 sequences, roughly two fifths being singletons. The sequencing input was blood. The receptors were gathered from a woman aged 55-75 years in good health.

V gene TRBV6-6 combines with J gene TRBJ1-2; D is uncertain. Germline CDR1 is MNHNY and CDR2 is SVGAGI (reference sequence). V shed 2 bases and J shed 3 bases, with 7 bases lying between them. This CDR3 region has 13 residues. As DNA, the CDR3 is TGTGCCAGCAGTTACGCCCAGGACTATGGCTACACCTTC. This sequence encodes CASSYAQDYGYTF.

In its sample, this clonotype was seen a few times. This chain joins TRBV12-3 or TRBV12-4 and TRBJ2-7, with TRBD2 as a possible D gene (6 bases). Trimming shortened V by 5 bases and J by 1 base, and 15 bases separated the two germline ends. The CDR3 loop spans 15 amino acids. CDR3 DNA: TGTGCCAGCAGTCTCCCGGGGGACCTATCCTACGAGCAGTACTTC. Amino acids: CASSLPGDLSYEQYF.

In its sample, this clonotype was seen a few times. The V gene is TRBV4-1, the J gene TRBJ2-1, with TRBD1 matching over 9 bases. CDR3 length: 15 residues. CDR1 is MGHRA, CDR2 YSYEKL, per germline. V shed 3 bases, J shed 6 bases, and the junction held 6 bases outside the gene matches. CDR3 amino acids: CASSQVPGQGNEQFF. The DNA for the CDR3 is TGCGCCAGCAGCCAGGTTCCGGGACAGGGCAATGAGCAGTTCTTC.

This chain's CDR3 is CSASSGTVSTGELFF. The CDR3 DNA is TGCAGTGCTAGCTCCGGGACAGTAAGCACCGGGGAGCTGTTTTTT. The J gene is TRBJ2-2, the V gene TRBV20-1, with 7 bases lining up with TRBD1. Germline loops: CDR1 DFQATT, CDR2 SNEGSKA (reference sequence). This CDR3 has 15 residues. With 3 bases clipped from V and 4 bases from J, the junction kept 8 bases outside the gene matches.

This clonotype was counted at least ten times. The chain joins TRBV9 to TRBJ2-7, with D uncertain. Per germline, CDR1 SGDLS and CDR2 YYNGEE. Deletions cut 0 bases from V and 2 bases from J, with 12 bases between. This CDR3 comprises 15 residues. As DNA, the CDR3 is TGTGCCAGCAGCGTAGGGACCCAGGAGACCTACGAGCAGTACTTC. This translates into CASSVGTQETYEQYF. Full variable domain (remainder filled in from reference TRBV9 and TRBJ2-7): DSGVTQTPKHLITATGQRVTLRCSPRSGDLSVYWYQQSLDQGLQFLIQYYNGEERAKGNILERFSAQQFPDLHSELNLSSLELGDSALYFCASSVGTQETYEQYFGPGTRLTVT.

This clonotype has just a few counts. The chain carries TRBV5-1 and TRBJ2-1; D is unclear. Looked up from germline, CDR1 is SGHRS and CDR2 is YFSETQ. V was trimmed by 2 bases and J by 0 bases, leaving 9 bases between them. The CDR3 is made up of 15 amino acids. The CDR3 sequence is CASSFESSSYNEQFF. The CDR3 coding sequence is TGCGCCAGCAGCTTCGAGAGTAGCTCCTACAATGAGCAGTTCTTC.

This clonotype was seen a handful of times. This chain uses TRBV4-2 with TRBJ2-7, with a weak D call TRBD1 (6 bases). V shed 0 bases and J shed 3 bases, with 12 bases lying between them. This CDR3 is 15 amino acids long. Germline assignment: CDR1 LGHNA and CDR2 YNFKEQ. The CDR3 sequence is CASSQDRDTNYEQYF. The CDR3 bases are TGTGCCAGCAGCCAAGATCGGGACACCAACTACGAGCAGTACTTC.

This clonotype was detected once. The CDR3 protein is CATQGQSYEQYF. CDR3 nucleotides: TGTGCCACGCAGGGCCAATCCTACGAGCAGTACTTC. The chain is built from TRBV28 and TRBJ2-7; weak D call: TRBD1 (5 bases). The CDR3 loop spans 12 amino acids. The germline V gene has CDR1 MDHEN and CDR2 SYDVKM. V lost 10 bases to trimming and J lost 1 base, with 11 bases between them.

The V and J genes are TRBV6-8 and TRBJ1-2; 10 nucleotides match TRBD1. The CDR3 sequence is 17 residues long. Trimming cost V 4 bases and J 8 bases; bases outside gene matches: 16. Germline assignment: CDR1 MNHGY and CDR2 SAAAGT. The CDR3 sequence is CASSSTWDRGHERGYTF. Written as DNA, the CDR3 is TGTGCCAGCAGTTCAACCTGGGACAGGGGCCACGAGCGGGGCTACACCTTC.

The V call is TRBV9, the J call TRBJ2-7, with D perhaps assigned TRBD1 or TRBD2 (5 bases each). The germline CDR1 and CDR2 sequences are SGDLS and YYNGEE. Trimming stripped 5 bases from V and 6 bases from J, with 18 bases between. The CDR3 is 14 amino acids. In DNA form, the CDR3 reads TGTGCCAGCAGTCGTACTTTACGGGGCTCCGAGCAGTACTTC. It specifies CASSRTLRGSEQYF.

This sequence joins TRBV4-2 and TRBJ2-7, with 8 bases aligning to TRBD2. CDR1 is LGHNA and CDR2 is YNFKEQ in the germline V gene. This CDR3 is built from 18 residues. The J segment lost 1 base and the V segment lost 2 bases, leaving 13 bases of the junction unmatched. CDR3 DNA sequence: TGTGCCAGCAGCCAATATCTGGGCGGGAGGAGTAGGTCCTACGAGCAGTACTTC. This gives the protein CASSQYLGGRSRSYEQYF.

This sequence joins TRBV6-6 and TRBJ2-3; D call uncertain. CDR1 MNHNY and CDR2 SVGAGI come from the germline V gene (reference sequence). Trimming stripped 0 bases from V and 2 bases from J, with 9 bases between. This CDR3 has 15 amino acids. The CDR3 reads CASSYSFTNTDTQYF. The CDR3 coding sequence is TGTGCCAGCAGTTACTCGTTTACCAACACAGATACGCAGTATTTT.

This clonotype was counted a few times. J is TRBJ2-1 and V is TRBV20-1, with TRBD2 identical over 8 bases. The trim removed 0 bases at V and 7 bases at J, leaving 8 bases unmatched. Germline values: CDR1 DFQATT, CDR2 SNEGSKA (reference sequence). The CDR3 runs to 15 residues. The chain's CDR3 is CSARDPSGPGNEQFF. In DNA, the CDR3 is TGCAGTGCTAGAGACCCTAGCGGGCCTGGAAATGAGCAGTTCTTC.

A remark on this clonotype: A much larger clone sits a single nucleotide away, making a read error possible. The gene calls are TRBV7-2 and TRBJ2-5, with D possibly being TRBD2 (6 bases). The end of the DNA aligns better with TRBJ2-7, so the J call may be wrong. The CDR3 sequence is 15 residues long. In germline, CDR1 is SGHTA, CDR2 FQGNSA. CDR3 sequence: CTSSLVGGSSYEQYF. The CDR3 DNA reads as TGTACCAGCAGCTTAGTGGGGGGTAGCAGCTACGAGCAGTACTTC.

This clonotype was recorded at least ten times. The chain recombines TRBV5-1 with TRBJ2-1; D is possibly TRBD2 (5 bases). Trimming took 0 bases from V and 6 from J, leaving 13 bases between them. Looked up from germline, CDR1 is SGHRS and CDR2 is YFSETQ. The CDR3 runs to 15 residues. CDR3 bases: TGCGCCAGCAGCTTGGTCGGGGAAGCTTTCAATGAGCAGTTCTTC. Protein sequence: CASSLVGEAFNEQFF.

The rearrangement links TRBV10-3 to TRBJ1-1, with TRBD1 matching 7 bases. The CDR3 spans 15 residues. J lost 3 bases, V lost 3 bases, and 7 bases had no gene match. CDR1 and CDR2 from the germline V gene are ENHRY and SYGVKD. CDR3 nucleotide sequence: TGTGCCATCAGTGAACGACAGGGAGGGGACACTGAAGCTTTCTTT. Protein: CAISERQGGDTEAFF.

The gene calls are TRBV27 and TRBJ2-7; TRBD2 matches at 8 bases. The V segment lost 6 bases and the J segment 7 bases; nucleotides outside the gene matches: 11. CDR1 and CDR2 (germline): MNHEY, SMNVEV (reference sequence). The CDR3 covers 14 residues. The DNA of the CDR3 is TGTGCCAGCAGAGGTAGCGGGAATTACAATGAGCAGTACTTC. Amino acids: CASRGSGNYNEQYF.